These 26 T cell receptor beta chains were all obtained from the same sample, sequenced in a study of Ad26.COV2.S vaccination and SARS-CoV-2 variants. Libraries were prepared by immunoSEQ multiplex PCR; TCRdb keeps only in-frame clonotypes and omits some of them. The sample lists about 350,000 clones; roughly nine tenths were seen once. Sequencing used peripheral blood, obtained after recovery from COVID-19. The receptors were gathered from a human donor who had recovered from COVID-19.

The chain carries TRBV5-1 and TRBJ1-4, with TRBD1 matching over 8 bases. This CDR3 has 17 residues. Germline lookup yields CDR1 SGHRS and CDR2 YFSETQ. Trimming took 5 bases from V and 0 from J; bases not matched to a gene: 9. The CDR3 nucleotides read TGCGCCAGCAGTTCCACCCTACAGGGGGCAACTAATGAAAAACTGTTTTTT. This sequence encodes CASSSTLQGATNEKLFF.

The rearrangement links TRBV7-8 to TRBJ1-1, with D tentatively TRBD1 (5 bases). The germline gives CDR1 SGHVS, CDR2 FQNEAQ. The CDR3 contains 15 residues. Deletions cut 3 bases from V and 2 bases from J, with 13 bases between. In DNA, the CDR3 is TGTGCCAGCAGCTTCCAGGGCAGGCTAAACACTGAAGCTTTCTTT. It encodes CASSFQGRLNTEAFF.

V and J are TRBV2 and TRBJ2-3, with D possibly matching TRBD2 (5 bases). The CDR3 is made up of 15 amino acids. The V gene lost 1 base and the J gene lost 1 base, with 9 bases spanning the gap. Per germline, CDR1 SNHLY and CDR2 FYNNEI. CDR3 DNA: TGTGCCAGCAGTGAAGAAGGACTGGGCACAGATACGCAGTATTTT. Amino acid sequence: CASSEEGLGTDTQYF.

The chain joins TRBV12-3 or TRBV12-4 to TRBJ1-1; D is possibly TRBD1 (5 bases). Trimming shortened V by 5 bases and J by 4 bases, and 11 bases separated the two germline ends. The CDR3 covers 13 residues. This chain's CDR3 is CASSQGEGTEAFF. Written as DNA, the CDR3 is TGTGCCAGCAGTCAGGGTGAAGGCACTGAAGCTTTCTTT.

The chain uses TRBV14 and TRBJ1-1; D is perhaps TRBD1 (6 bases). This CDR3 comprises 18 residues. Deletions cut 1 base from V and 7 bases from J, with 25 bases between. Per germline, CDR1 SGHDN and CDR2 FVKESK. DNA of the CDR3: TGTGCCAGCAGCCAAGGGTCTTCGTACTGGGGGGGCAGAGATGAAGCTTTCTTT. It is translated as CASSQGSSYWGGRDEAFF.

Note on this clone: The identical CDR3 is also encoded by other nucleotide sequences in the sample. This rearrangement joins TRBV7-2 to TRBJ1-1, with D uncertain. Germline assignment: CDR1 SGHTA and CDR2 FQGNSA. Trimming took off 9 bases at V and 0 bases at J, with 5 bases between the two ends. There are 11 residues in the CDR3. The CDR3, as DNA: TGTGCCAGTCGTATGAACACTGAAGCTTTCTTT. It is translated as CASRMNTEAFF.

This rearrangement joins TRBV5-1 to TRBJ2-1, with 7 bases aligning to TRBD1. The germline gives CDR1 SGHRS, CDR2 YFSETQ. The CDR3 totals 17 residues. The V segment lost 1 base and the J segment 5 bases; nucleotides outside the gene matches: 12. The CDR3 nucleotides read TGCGCCAGCAGCTTGACCATCACAGGGGTCTGGCACAATGAGCAGTTCTTC. The encoded protein is CASSLTITGVWHNEQFF.

The V call is TRBV11-2, the J call TRBJ2-7; a possible D gene is TRBD2 (6 bases). The CDR3 spans 13 residues. Trimming removed 1 base from V and 5 bases from J, with 9 bases in between. Germline CDR1 and CDR2: SGHAT and FQNNGV. The CDR3 region is CASSLVGTHEQYF. As DNA, the CDR3 is TGTGCCAGCAGCTTAGTAGGGACTCACGAGCAGTACTTC.

This clone appeared a single time. The CDR3 protein is CATSRDTGNEQFF. In nucleotides, the CDR3 is TGTGCCACCAGCAGAGATACCGGGAATGAGCAGTTCTTC. This chain connects TRBV15 to TRBJ2-1, with D hard to call. The CDR3 covers 13 residues. V dropped 0 bases and J dropped 7 bases, with 7 bases sitting between them. From germline, CDR1 is LNHNV and CDR2 YYDKDF (reference sequence). The full variable domain, completed using reference TRBV15 and TRBJ2-1, is DAMVIQNPRYQVTQFGKPVTLSCSQTLNHNVMYWYQQKSSQAPKLLFHYYDKDFNNEADTPDNFQSRRPNTSFCFLDIRSPGLGDTAMYLCATSRDTGNEQFFGPGTRLTVL.

The chain joins TRBV4-1 to TRBJ2-2; TRBD1 agrees at 8 bases. Trimming took 4 bases from V and 3 from J; bases not matched to a gene: 7. The CDR3 consists of 16 residues. Germline-derived CDR1 and CDR2 are MGHRA and YSYEKL. CDR3 sequence: CASSRKTGADTGELFF. For the CDR3, the DNA is TGCGCCAGCAGCCGGAAGACAGGGGCAGACACCGGGGAGCTGTTTTTT.

A single count supports this clone. This chain links TRBV29-1 with TRBJ2-1; D might be TRBD2 (7 bases). V was cut by 0 bases and J by 9 bases, with 9 bases left in between. Germline V lookup: CDR1 SQVTM, CDR2 ANQGSEA. This CDR3 is 12 amino acids long. In nucleotides, the CDR3 is TGCAGCGTTGAAGATCGGGGGGCTGAGCAGTTCTTC. This gives the protein CSVEDRGAEQFF.

The genes are TRBV9 and TRBJ1-2; D is possibly TRBD1 (6 bases). The CDR3 is 14 residues long. From germline, CDR1 is SGDLS and CDR2 YYNGEE. V lost 0 bases and J 8 bases, leaving 14 bases between the germline ends. CDR3 protein: CASSVGHRVEGYTF. The CDR3 DNA is TGTGCCAGCAGCGTAGGACACAGGGTAGAGGGCTACACCTTC.

The CDR3 protein is CASSLSGDYEQYF. The DNA for the CDR3 is TGTGCCAGCAGTTTATCGGGGGATTACGAGCAGTACTTC. The rearrangement uses TRBV27 and TRBJ2-7, with D perhaps matching TRBD1 or TRBD2 (5 bases each). There are 13 residues in the CDR3. The germline gives CDR1 MNHEY, CDR2 SMNVEV (reference sequence). V was clipped by 0 bases and J by 4 bases, with 7 bases between them.

On this clone: The junction and the germline gene differ at one end; a read error may be behind it. This chain joins TRBV18 and TRBJ1-2, with no clear D. The germline CDR1 and CDR2 sequences are KGHSH and LQKENI. This CDR3 has 12 amino acids. DNA of the CDR3: TGTGCCACCTCACGCAGAGGCTATGGCTACACCTTC. Translating it yields CATSRRGYGYTF.

V gene TRBV10-2 combines with J gene TRBJ2-7; tentatively, D is TRBD1 or TRBD2 (5 bases each). Looked up from germline, CDR1 is WSHSY and CDR2 is SAAADI. Trimming removed 4 bases from V and 2 bases from J, with 9 bases in between. This CDR3 region has 13 residues. The CDR3 DNA reads as TGCGCCAGCAGTGGGGACCGGGCCTACGAGCAGTACTTC. Protein product: CASSGDRAYEQYF.

The chain uses TRBV2 and TRBJ1-2; TRBD1 matches at 7 bases. This CDR3 region has 15 residues. V shed 2 bases, J shed 4 bases, and the junction held 7 bases outside the gene matches. Germline CDR1 is SNHLY and CDR2 is FYNNEI. CDR3 sequence: CASSEYRGGGYGYTF. DNA for the CDR3: TGTGCCAGCAGTGAATATAGAGGGGGCGGCTATGGCTACACCTTC.

This chain joins TRBV10-3 and TRBJ1-1; D uncertain. CDR1 and CDR2 from the germline V gene are ENHRY and SYGVKD. V lost 10 bases to trimming and J lost 4 bases, with 7 bases between them. There are 10 residues in the CDR3. The CDR3 region has the DNA TGTGCCACGCGGGGCACTGAAGCTTTCTTT. Translated: CATRGTEAFF.

The V gene is TRBV15, the J gene TRBJ2-3; TRBD1 might be the D (6 bases). Trimming stripped 4 bases from V and 2 bases from J, with 16 bases between. There are 16 residues in the CDR3. Germline CDR1 is LNHNV and CDR2 is YYDKDF (reference sequence). CDR3 DNA sequence: TGTGCCACCAGCACCCAGGGGCAGCGCAACACAGATACGCAGTATTTT. It codes for CATSTQGQRNTDTQYF. The variable domain in full, completed from reference TRBV15 and TRBJ2-3, reads DAMVIQNPRYQVTQFGKPVTLSCSQTLNHNVMYWYQQKSSQAPKLLFHYYDKDFNNEADTPDNFQSRRPNTSFCFLDIRSPGLGDTAMYLCATSTQGQRNTDTQYFGPGTRLTVL.

Here the CDR3 reads CATTFGTPNTEAFF. For the CDR3, the DNA is TGTGCCACCACCTTTGGAACACCGAACACTGAAGCTTTCTTT. The chain is built from TRBV15 and TRBJ1-1; D unresolved. The CDR3 loop spans 14 amino acids. Deletions cut 7 bases from V and 1 base from J, with 13 bases between. Germline V CDR1 and CDR2: LNHNV, YYDKDF (reference sequence).

The genes are TRBV10-3 and TRBJ1-1; 9 positions agree with TRBD1. This CDR3 has 16 amino acids. Germline values: CDR1 ENHRY, CDR2 SYGVKD. V was clipped by 6 bases and J by 0 bases; unmatched bases: 8. CDR3 nucleotides: TGTGCCATCAGATACGGTGACAGGGGGATGAACACTGAAGCTTTCTTT. Protein: CAIRYGDRGMNTEAFF.

V is TRBV7-9 and J is TRBJ2-7; 7 bases are shared with TRBD2. The CDR3 consists of 14 residues. The germline V gene has CDR1 SEHNR and CDR2 FQNEAQ (reference sequence). The V segment lost 4 bases and the J segment 2 bases; nucleotides outside the gene matches: 5. The CDR3 region has the DNA TGTGCCAGCAGCTCACGGGACTACCCCTACGAGCAGTACTTC. Encoded protein: CASSSRDYPYEQYF.

The gene calls are TRBV7-2 and TRBJ2-3; no reliable D call. Per the germline V gene, CDR1 is SGHTA and CDR2 is FQGNSA. Trimming removed 5 bases from V and 2 bases from J, with 14 bases in between. The CDR3 runs to 15 residues. The CDR3 here is CASSPLGQATDTQYF. CDR3 sequence (DNA): TGTGCCAGCAGCCCTCTAGGTCAGGCCACAGATACGCAGTATTTT.

This chain connects TRBV27 to TRBJ2-5, with 8 positions matching TRBD1. Germline-derived CDR1 and CDR2 are MNHEY and SMNVEV (reference sequence). Unmatched junction bases numbered 4, after V lost 3 bases and J lost 1 base. This CDR3 region has 15 residues. The CDR3 spells CASSLDREFQETQYF. The CDR3 DNA is TGTGCCAGCAGTTTGGACAGGGAGTTCCAAGAGACCCAGTACTTC.

This chain links TRBV5-6 with TRBJ2-7; D unclear. Trimming cost V 4 bases and J 0 bases, with 11 bases left between them. Germline assignment: CDR1 SGHDT and CDR2 YYEEEE. This CDR3 has 14 amino acids. The CDR3 is CASSPGPHSYEQYF. The CDR3 DNA follows: TGTGCCAGCAGCCCCGGGCCCCACTCCTACGAGCAGTACTTC.

The rearrangement uses TRBV7-6 and TRBJ2-7; 8 bases match TRBD2. Germline CDR1 and CDR2: SGHVS and FNYEAQ. V shed 5 bases, J shed 6 bases, and the junction held 21 bases outside the gene matches. The length of the CDR3 is 18 residues. The CDR3 nucleotides read TGTGCCAGCAGCCCCAGCGGGGCGGGGGGCCACCTCCTTGGCGAGCAGTACTTC. Amino acid sequence: CASSPSGAGGHLLGEQYF.

This clone has just one count. V gene TRBV27 combines with J gene TRBJ2-3, with no clear D. The CDR3 contains 16 residues. The germline gives CDR1 MNHEY, CDR2 SMNVEV (reference sequence). V lost 1 base, J lost 0 bases, and 11 bases lay in between. CDR3 nucleotides: TGTGCCAGCAGTTTATGGGCCCAACCGAGCACAGATACGCAGTATTTT. It is translated as CASSLWAQPSTDTQYF.